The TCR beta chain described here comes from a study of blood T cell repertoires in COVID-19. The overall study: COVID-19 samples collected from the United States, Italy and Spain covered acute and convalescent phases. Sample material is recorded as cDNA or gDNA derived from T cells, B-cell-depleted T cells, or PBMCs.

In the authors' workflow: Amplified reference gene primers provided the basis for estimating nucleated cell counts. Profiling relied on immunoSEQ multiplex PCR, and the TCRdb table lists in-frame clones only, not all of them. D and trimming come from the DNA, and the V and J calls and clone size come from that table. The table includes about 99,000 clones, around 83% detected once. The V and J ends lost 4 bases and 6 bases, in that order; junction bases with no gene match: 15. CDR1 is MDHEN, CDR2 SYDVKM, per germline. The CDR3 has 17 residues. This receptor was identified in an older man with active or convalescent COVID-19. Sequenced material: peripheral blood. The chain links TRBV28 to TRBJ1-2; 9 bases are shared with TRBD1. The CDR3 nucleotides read TGTGCCAGCAGTTCTCCCCCGGGACAGGGTTTCTCTAATGGCTACACCTTC. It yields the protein CASSSPPGQGFSNGYTF.